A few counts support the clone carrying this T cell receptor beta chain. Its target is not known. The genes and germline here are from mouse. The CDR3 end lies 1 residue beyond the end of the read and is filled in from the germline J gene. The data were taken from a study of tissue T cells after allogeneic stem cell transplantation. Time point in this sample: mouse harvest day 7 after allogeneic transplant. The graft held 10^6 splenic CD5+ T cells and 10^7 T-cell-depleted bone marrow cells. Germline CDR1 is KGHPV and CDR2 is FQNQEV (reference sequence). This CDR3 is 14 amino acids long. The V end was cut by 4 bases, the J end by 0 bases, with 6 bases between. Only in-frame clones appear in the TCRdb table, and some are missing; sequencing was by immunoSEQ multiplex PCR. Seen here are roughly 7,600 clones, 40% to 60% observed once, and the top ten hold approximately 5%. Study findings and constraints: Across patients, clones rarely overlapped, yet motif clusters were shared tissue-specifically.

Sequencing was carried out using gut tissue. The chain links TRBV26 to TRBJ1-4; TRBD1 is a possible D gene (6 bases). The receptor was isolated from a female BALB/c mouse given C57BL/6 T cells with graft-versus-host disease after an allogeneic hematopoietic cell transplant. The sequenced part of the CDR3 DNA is TGTGCCAGCAGTCGACAGGTTTCCAACGAAAGATTATTT. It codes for CASSRQVSNERLF. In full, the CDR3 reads CASSRQVSNERLFF.